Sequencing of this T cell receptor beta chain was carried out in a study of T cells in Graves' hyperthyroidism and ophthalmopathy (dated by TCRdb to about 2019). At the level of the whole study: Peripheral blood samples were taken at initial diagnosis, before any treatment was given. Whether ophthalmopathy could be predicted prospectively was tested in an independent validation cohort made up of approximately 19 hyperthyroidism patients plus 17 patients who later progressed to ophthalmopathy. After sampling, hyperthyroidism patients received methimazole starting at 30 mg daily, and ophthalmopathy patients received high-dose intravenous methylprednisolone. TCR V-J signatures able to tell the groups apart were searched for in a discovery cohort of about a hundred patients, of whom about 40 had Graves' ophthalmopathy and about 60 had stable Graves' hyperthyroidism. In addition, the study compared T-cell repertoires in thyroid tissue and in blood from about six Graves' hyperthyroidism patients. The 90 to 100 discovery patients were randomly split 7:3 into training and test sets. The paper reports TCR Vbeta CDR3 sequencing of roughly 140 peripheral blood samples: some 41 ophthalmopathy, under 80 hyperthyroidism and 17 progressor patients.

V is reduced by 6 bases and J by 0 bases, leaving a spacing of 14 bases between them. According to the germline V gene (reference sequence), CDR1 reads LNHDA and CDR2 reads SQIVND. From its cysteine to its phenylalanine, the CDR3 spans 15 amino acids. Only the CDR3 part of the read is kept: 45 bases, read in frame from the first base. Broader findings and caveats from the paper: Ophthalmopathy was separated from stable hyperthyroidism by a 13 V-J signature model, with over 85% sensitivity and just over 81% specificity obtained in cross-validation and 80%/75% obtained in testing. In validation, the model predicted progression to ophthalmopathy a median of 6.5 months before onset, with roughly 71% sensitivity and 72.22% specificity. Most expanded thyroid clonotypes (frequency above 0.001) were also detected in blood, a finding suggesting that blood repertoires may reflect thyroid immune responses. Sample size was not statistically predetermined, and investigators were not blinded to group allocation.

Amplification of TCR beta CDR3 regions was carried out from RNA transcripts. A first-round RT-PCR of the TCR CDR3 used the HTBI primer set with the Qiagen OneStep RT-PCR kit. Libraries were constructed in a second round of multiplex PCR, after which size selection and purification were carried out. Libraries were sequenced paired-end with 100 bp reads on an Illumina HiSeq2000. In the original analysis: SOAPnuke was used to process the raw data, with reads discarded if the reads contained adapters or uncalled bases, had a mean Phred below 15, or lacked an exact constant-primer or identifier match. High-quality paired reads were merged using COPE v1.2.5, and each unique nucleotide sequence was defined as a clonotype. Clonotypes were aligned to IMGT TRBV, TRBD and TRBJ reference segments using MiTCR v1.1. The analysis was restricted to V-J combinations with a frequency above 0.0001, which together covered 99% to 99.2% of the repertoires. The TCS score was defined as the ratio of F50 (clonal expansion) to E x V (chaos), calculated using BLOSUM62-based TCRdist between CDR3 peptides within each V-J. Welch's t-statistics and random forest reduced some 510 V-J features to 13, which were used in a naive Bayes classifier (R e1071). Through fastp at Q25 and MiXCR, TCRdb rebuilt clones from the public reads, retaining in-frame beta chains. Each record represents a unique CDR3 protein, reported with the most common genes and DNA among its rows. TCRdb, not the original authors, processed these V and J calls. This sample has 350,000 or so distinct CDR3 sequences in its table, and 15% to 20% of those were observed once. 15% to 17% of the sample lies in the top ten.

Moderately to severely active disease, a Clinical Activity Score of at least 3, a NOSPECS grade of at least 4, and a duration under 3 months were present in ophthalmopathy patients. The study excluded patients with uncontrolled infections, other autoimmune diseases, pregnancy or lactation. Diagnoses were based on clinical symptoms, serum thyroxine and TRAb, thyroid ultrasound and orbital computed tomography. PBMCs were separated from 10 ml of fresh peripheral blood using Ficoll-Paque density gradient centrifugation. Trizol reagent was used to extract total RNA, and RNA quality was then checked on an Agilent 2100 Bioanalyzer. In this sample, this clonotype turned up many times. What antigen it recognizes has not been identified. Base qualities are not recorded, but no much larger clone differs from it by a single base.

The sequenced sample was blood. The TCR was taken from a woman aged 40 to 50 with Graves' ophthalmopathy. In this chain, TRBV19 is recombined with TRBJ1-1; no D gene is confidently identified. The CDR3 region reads CASRTLGGLNTEAFF. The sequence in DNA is TGTGCCAGTAGGACATTGGGCGGACTGAACACTGAAGCTTTCTTT.